Below, 13 T cell receptor beta chains from the same sample are listed, as sequenced in a study of Ad26.COV2.S vaccination and SARS-CoV-2 variants. Sequenced by immunoSEQ multiplex PCR; TCRdb stores in-frame clones only, minus some. The table includes more than 400,000 clones, 90% detected once. Treatment described: roughly 20 received Ad26.COV2.S at low or high dose, single or two shots; 5 received placebo; per-sample allocation not given. Sample collection was performed on day 63 after the first vaccine or placebo injection. The material was peripheral blood, obtained in a trial of Ad26.COV2.S vaccine versus placebo. The receptors derive from a person between 18 and 60 years old who received the Ad26.COV2.S COVID-19 vaccine or a placebo.

The chain joins TRBV5-4 to TRBJ2-3; 9 bases agree with TRBD2. CDR3 length: 15 residues. Germline assignment: CDR1 SGHNT and CDR2 YYREEE (reference sequence). The V segment lost 1 base and the J segment 2 bases; nucleotides outside the gene matches: 2. The CDR3 DNA follows: TGTGCCAGCAGCTTGCGACTAGCGGACACAGATACGCAGTATTTT. Amino acid sequence: CASSLRLADTDTQYF.

This chain links TRBV7-9 with TRBJ2-5, with 12 nucleotides matching TRBD2. V trimming: 5 bases; J trimming: 1 base; junction bases outside the gene matches: 5. CDR3 length: 16 amino acids. Germline CDR1 is SEHNR and CDR2 is FQNEAQ (reference sequence). CDR3 amino acids: CASSRLAGVVQETQYF. For the CDR3, the DNA is TGTGCCAGCAGCCGACTAGCGGGAGTGGTCCAAGAGACCCAGTACTTC.

This sequence joins TRBV5-1 and TRBJ2-5, with TRBD1 matching over 8 bases. The germline V gene has CDR1 SGHRS and CDR2 YFSETQ. With 4 bases clipped from V and 5 bases from J, the junction kept 13 bases outside the gene matches. The CDR3 consists of 16 residues. The CDR3 reads CASSTGQAFRRETQYF. As DNA, the CDR3 is TGCGCCAGCAGCACGGGACAGGCTTTTCGGAGGGAGACCCAGTACTTC.

The chain employs TRBV5-8 and TRBJ1-2, with D tentatively TRBD1 (6 bases). The germline V gene has CDR1 SGHTS and CDR2 YDEGEE. The V end lost 5 bases, the J end lost 2 bases, and 10 bases lay between the germline ends. This CDR3 contains 13 residues. The CDR3 loop reads CASRPTGNYGYTF. The CDR3, as DNA: TGTGCCAGCAGACCAACAGGGAACTATGGCTACACCTTC.

The chain is built from TRBV5-1 and TRBJ1-6; TRBD1 agrees at 7 bases. Germline loops: CDR1 SGHRS, CDR2 YFSETQ. Trimming cost V 0 bases and J 10 bases; bases outside gene matches: 7. CDR3 length equals 15 residues. For the CDR3, the DNA is TGCGCCAGCAGCTTGGCCTCGACAGGGCGGTCACCCCTCCACTTT. Translating it yields CASSLASTGRSPLHF.

A few counts support this clone. The rearrangement links TRBV7-2 to TRBJ2-7, with D perhaps matching TRBD2 (5 bases). This CDR3 has 13 amino acids. The ends were cut back, 1 base at V and 4 bases at J, with 8 bases in the middle. CDR1 is SGHTA, CDR2 FQGNSA, per germline. CDR3 in amino acids: CASSLVRGYEQYF. The CDR3 coding sequence is TGTGCCAGCAGCTTAGTGAGAGGGTACGAGCAGTACTTC.

V gene TRBV9 combines with J gene TRBJ2-3, with 7 positions matching TRBD2. This CDR3 contains 16 residues. J gave up 0 bases and V 1 base, and 5 bases lay outside the gene matches. Germline CDR1 reads SGDLS; CDR2 reads YYNGEE. The CDR3 coding sequence is TGTGCCAGCAGCGTAAACGGGGGAGGGAGCACAGATACGCAGTATTTT. Encoded protein: CASSVNGGGSTDTQYF.

The V call is TRBV2, the J call TRBJ1-4, with 11 nucleotides matching TRBD1. Trimming at V came to 6 bases and at J to 8 bases, leaving 5 bases not matched to a gene. The germline V gene encodes CDR1 SNHLY and CDR2 FYNNEI. The CDR3 covers 14 residues. The CDR3 reads CASSRDRGREKLFF. In nucleotides, the CDR3 is TGTGCCAGCAGCCGGGACAGGGGGAGGGAAAAACTGTTTTTT.

The rearrangement uses TRBV5-8 and TRBJ2-5; D unclear. There are 13 residues in the CDR3. Germline CDR1 SGHTS, CDR2 YDEGEE. Between the trimmed V and J ends, which lost 10 bases and 4 bases, there was a span of 17 bases. The chain's CDR3 is CADTALGRETQYF. CDR3 sequence (DNA): TGTGCCGATACCGCCCTAGGTCGAGAGACCCAGTACTTC.

The V call is TRBV11-3, the J call TRBJ2-2; tentative D call: TRBD2 (5 bases). Looked up from germline, CDR1 is SGHNT and CDR2 is YENEEA. Trimming shortened V by 2 bases and J by 7 bases, and 8 bases separated the two germline ends. The CDR3 contains 13 residues. CDR3 loop: CASSLLASGELFF. The CDR3 DNA is TGTGCCAGCAGCTTACTAGCCAGCGGGGAGCTGTTTTTT.

A single count supports this clone. The genes are TRBV5-1 and TRBJ2-7; a weak D match, TRBD2 (6 bases). This CDR3 is built from 15 residues. Trimming left V 2 bases short and J 3 bases short, with 15 bases between. The germline gives CDR1 SGHRS, CDR2 YFSETQ. DNA for the CDR3: TGCGCCAGCAGCTTCACCGGGACTCCCTACTACGAGCAGTACTTC. It specifies CASSFTGTPYYEQYF.

This clone was recorded once. This chain connects TRBV2 to TRBJ1-5; 8 nucleotides agree with TRBD1. The ends lost 8 bases at V and 3 bases at J; junction bases unmatched: 6. CDR3 length: 14 residues. Germline V gene data show CDR1 as SNHLY and CDR2 as FYNNEI. CDR3 region: CASGRTGNNQPQHF. The CDR3 DNA is TGTGCCAGCGGTAGGACAGGGAACAATCAGCCCCAGCATTTT. Together with reference TRBV2 and TRBJ1-5, the CDR3 gives the full variable domain: EPEVTQTPSHQVTQMGQEVILRCVPISNHLYFYWYRQILGQKVEFLVSFYNNEISEKSEIFDDQFSVERPDGSNFTLKIRSTKLEDSAMYFCASGRTGNNQPQHFGDGTRLSIL.

This clone was picked up one time. This sequence joins TRBV3-1 (or the pseudogene TRBV3-2) and TRBJ1-5, with D uncertain. V lost 1 base and J lost 7, with 11 bases in between. The CDR3 is 14 residues long. CDR1 LGHDT and CDR2 YNNKEL come from the germline V gene (reference sequence). CDR3 in amino acids: CASSQGERGQPQHF. The CDR3 region has the DNA TGTGCCAGCAGCCAAGGCGAGCGAGGCCAGCCCCAGCATTTT.